A selection of T cell receptor beta chains follows, all from one sample in a study of blood T cell repertoires in COVID-19. Here immunoSEQ multiplex PCR was the method, and the copy in TCRdb shows in-frame clones only, minus some. This sample carries approximately 170,000 clones, approximately 80% of them seen once, and the ten largest clones take 4.5% to 7.5%. The sample was PBMCs or T cells enriched from blood (not recorded which). The receptors here all came from a man aged 40-50 years who had recovered from COVID-19. Both conserved end residues are trimmed from each CDR3.

j_call: TRBJ2-1; v_call: TRBV7-8; cdr3_aa: ASSLFPSGGANHNEQF
j_call: TRBJ2-3; v_call: TRBV4-1; cdr3_aa: ASSHHWHHLERGTDTQY
j_call: TRBJ2-7; v_call: TRBV6-1; cdr3_aa: ASSEDRRSYEQY
j_call: TRBJ1-1; v_call: TRBV6-5; cdr3_aa: ASNEYRTGS
j_call: TRBJ1-2; v_call: TRBV7-8; cdr3_aa: ASSLARAGTPTANYGYT
j_call: TRBJ2-4; v_call: TRBV3-1/TRBV3-2; cdr3_aa: ASSQGVGIQY
j_call: TRBJ2-7; v_call: TRBV2; cdr3_aa: ASSRIGQGPPEQY
j_call: TRBJ2-1; v_call: TRBV5-6; cdr3_aa: ASSSGQGGQF
j_call: TRBJ2-2; v_call: TRBV5-1; cdr3_aa: ASSLTGGTGELF
j_call: TRBJ1-2; v_call: TRBV5-5; cdr3_aa: ASSSQSQGYGYT
j_call: TRBJ2-5; v_call: TRBV4-1; cdr3_aa: ASSQVHPGLAGPQETQY
j_call: TRBJ1-6; v_call: TRBV19; cdr3_aa: ASSHPRGASNSPLH
j_call: TRBJ1-2; v_call: TRBV29-1; cdr3_aa: SVEKGDSGNYGYT
j_call: TRBJ1-6; v_call: TRBV5-1; cdr3_aa: ASSLEGQRSPLH
j_call: TRBJ1-4; v_call: TRBV3-1/TRBV3-2; cdr3_aa: ASSQGQGSSNEKLF
j_call: TRBJ2-1; v_call: TRBV7-3; cdr3_aa: ASSKTSGRYNEQF
j_call: TRBJ1-2; v_call: TRBV6-5; cdr3_aa: ASSYIAGPYGYT
j_call: TRBJ1-1; v_call: TRBV19; cdr3_aa: ASSPRGGGTEAF
j_call: TRBJ2-3; v_call: TRBV7-9; cdr3_aa: ASSPVGVIADTQY
j_call: TRBJ2-3; v_call: TRBV7-3; cdr3_aa: ASTPGLAGIDTQY
j_call: TRBJ2-7; v_call: TRBV4-2; cdr3_aa: ASSPGAGGRYEQY
j_call: TRBJ2-7; v_call: TRBV7-2; cdr3_aa: ASSKSPSGFYEQY
j_call: TRBJ2-1; v_call: TRBV9; cdr3_aa: ASSETSGGGNEQF
j_call: TRBJ1-3; v_call: TRBV27; cdr3_aa: ATWDRAGNTIY
j_call: TRBJ2-2; v_call: TRBV10-3; cdr3_aa: AIESKSNTGELF
j_call: TRBJ1-5; v_call: TRBV3-1/TRBV3-2; cdr3_aa: ASSHAAPGRGNQPQH
j_call: TRBJ2-1; v_call: TRBV6-4; cdr3_aa: ASRVLAGAPNEQF
j_call: TRBJ2-1; v_call: TRBV5-1; cdr3_aa: ASNLAAQGGEQF
j_call: TRBJ1-6; v_call: TRBV12-3/TRBV12-4; cdr3_aa: ASTWGNSPLH
j_call: TRBJ2-7; v_call: TRBV19; cdr3_aa: ASSPSSGPSYEQY
j_call: TRBJ2-1; v_call: TRBV27; cdr3_aa: ASRTGLAGNEQF
j_call: TRBJ2-4; v_call: TRBV2; cdr3_aa: ASSVGLGIQY